What follows are 20 T cell receptor beta chains derived from one specimen sequenced in a study of Graves' ophthalmopathy and Graves' hyperthyroidism. The study amplified TCR beta CDR3 regions using RNA transcripts. After a first-round RT-PCR with HTBI primers, a second-round multiplex PCR was run. Using its own MiXCR run on the multiplex PCR reads, TCRdb lists one record per CDR3 protein. The sample lists about 660,000 distinct CDR3 sequences; more than 40% were seen once. Sequenced: peripheral blood. These receptors all stem from an adult man with Graves' ophthalmopathy.

This clonotype has a count of ten or more. V and J are TRBV2 and TRBJ2-5; 12 bases line up with TRBD2. The CDR3 has 14 residues. V dropped 6 bases and J dropped 5; count of bases not matched to a gene: 4. Germline V gene data show CDR1 as SNHLY and CDR2 as FYNNEI. In DNA, the CDR3 is TGTGCCAGCAGGAGGACTAGCGGGGAGGAGACCCAGTACTTC. Protein product: CASRRTSGEETQYF.

With regard to this clonotype: It may be a read error: a sequence one base away is much more abundant. The chain recombines TRBV3-1 with TRBJ1-1; the D gene is possibly TRBD1 (5 bases). Trimming left V 2 bases short and J 1 base short, with 8 bases between. Germline assignment: CDR1 LGHDT and CDR2 YNNKEL (reference sequence). The CDR3 covers 14 residues. CDR3 DNA sequence: TGTGCCAGCAGCCAACGACAGAAGAACACTGAAGCTTTCTTT. It yields the protein CASSQRQKNTEAFF.

This clonotype has at least ten counts. The chain carries TRBV11-3 and TRBJ1-3, with D perhaps TRBD1 (5 bases). V lost 4 bases and J lost 2, with 9 bases in between. The V gene's germline CDR1 is SGHNT and CDR2 YENEEA. CDR3 length: 14 amino acids. CDR3 sequence: CASSYGGTGNTIYF. The CDR3 nucleotides read TGTGCCAGCAGCTACGGGGGAACTGGAAACACCATATATTTT.

V and J are TRBV19 and TRBJ2-5, with 10 bases matching TRBD2. Germline CDR1 and CDR2: LNHDA and SQIVND (reference sequence). This CDR3 comprises 16 residues. The V gene end was trimmed by 3 bases and the J gene end by 5 bases; junction bases not matched to a gene: 9. CDR3 sequence (DNA): TGTGCCAGTAGTATTGGGAGCGGGGGGGCCGTTGAGACCCAGTACTTC. Protein sequence: CASSIGSGGAVETQYF.

The table lists this clonotype with many counts. The V gene is TRBV7-9, the J gene TRBJ1-4; weak D call: TRBD1 (5 bases). This CDR3 spans 11 amino acids. V lost 5 bases, J lost 14 bases, and 12 bases lay in between. From germline, CDR1 is SEHNR and CDR2 FQNEAQ (reference sequence). The CDR3 protein is CASSADSRLFF. The CDR3 DNA sequence: TGTGCCAGCAGCGCCGACAGCAGGCTGTTTTTT.

This clonotype occurred once. The V call is TRBV29-1, the J call TRBJ2-5; 7 bases line up with TRBD1. V lost 3 bases to trimming and J lost 7 bases; unmatched junction nucleotides: 14. There are 15 residues in the CDR3. Germline assignment: CDR1 SQVTM and CDR2 ANQGSEA. CDR3 nucleotide sequence: TGCAGCGTTGAGTCGACAGGGTCAGATGTCGCGACCCAGTACTTC. Its translation: CSVESTGSDVATQYF.

Concerning this clonotype itself: A read error may account for a junction end that differs from germline. The chain uses TRBV11-1 and TRBJ1-3, with TRBD1 identical over 9 bases. Germline-derived CDR1 and CDR2 are SGHAT and FQDESV (reference sequence). The CDR3 has 18 residues. The CDR3 coding sequence is TGCGCCAGCAGCCAAGGGACAGGGATTTTTGGCTCTGGAAACACCATATATTTT. Translated: CASSQGTGIFGSGNTIYF.

This clonotype was counted at least ten times. The V and J genes are TRBV7-9 and TRBJ1-3; D is unclear. Trimming removed 7 bases at V and 3 bases at J, with 13 bases between. The length of the CDR3 is 14 residues. Per germline, CDR1 SEHNR and CDR2 FQNEAQ (reference sequence). DNA for the CDR3: TGTGCCAGCAACCTTAAGGGCCTTGGAAACACCATATATTTT. Its translation: CASNLKGLGNTIYF.

In its sample, this clonotype was seen many times. The rearrangement links TRBV7-2 to TRBJ1-1, with D perhaps matching TRBD1 (6 bases). Trimming removed 3 bases from V and 9 bases from J, with 17 bases in between. The CDR3 loop spans 14 amino acids. CDR1 and CDR2 from the germline V gene are SGHTA and FQGNSA. The chain's CDR3 is CASSFMDRANQAFF. Written as DNA, the CDR3 is TGTGCCAGCAGCTTTATGGACAGAGCCAACCAAGCTTTCTTT. Variable domain in full (rest from reference TRBV7-2 and TRBJ1-1): GAGVSQSPSNKVTEKGKDVELRCDPISGHTALYWYRQSLGQGLEFLIYFQGNSAPDKSGLPSDRFSAERTGGSVSTLTIQRTQQEDSAVYLCASSFMDRANQAFFGQGTRLTVV.

Ten or more counts support this clonotype. This chain uses TRBV9 with TRBJ1-1, with TRBD1 matching over 8 bases. The germline CDR1 and CDR2 sequences are SGDLS and YYNGEE. After removal of 4 bases from V and 4 bases from J, the junction contained 6 bases not matched to a gene. CDR3 length: 14 amino acids. The CDR3 sequence: CASSYDRGRTEAFF. The CDR3 coding sequence is TGTGCCAGCAGCTACGACAGGGGACGCACTGAAGCTTTCTTT.

The chain has TRBV2 and TRBJ1-1; D gene unclear. Trimming took 7 bases from V and 11 from J, leaving 17 bases between them. CDR1 and CDR2 (germline): SNHLY, FYNNEI. The CDR3 loop spans 12 amino acids. This CDR3 reads CASTDGLAGAFF. The CDR3 DNA reads as TGTGCCAGCACTGATGGACTAGCGGGGGCTTTCTTT.

This clonotype was detected only once. A read error may be the cause here, since a much bigger clone is one base away. This sequence joins TRBV7-9 and TRBJ1-1; weak D call: TRBD1 (5 bases). Trimming shortened V by 4 bases and J by 5 bases, and 20 bases separated the two germline ends. The CDR3 contains 16 residues. The germline CDR1 and CDR2 sequences are SEHNR and FQNEAQ (reference sequence). CDR3 sequence reads: CASSSPPTTAWTEAFF. As DNA, the CDR3 is TGTGCCAGCAGCTCTCCCCCCACGACAGCTTGGACTGAAGCTTTCTTT.

This chain links TRBV5-1 with TRBJ1-2; possibly TRBD1 for D (6 bases). Germline loops: CDR1 SGHRS, CDR2 YFSETQ. This CDR3 region has 14 residues. Trimming took 0 bases from V and 8 from J, leaving 14 bases between them. For the CDR3, the DNA is TGCGCCAGCAGCTTGGGAACAGGGATGGGGGGCTACACCTTC. Protein product: CASSLGTGMGGYTF.

The gene calls are TRBV7-2 and TRBJ1-2, with 9 bases fitting TRBD1. Germline V gives CDR1 SGHTA, CDR2 FQGNSA. There are 15 residues in the CDR3. Trimming at V came to 0 bases and at J to 4 bases, leaving 3 bases not matched to a gene. The CDR3 DNA sequence: TGTGCCAGCAGCTTAGCAGGACAGGGGTCCTATGGCTACACCTTC. Translated: CASSLAGQGSYGYTF.

This clonotype has only a few counts. The chain employs TRBV27 and TRBJ2-5; a weak D match, TRBD1 (7 bases). Trimming removed 3 bases at V and 7 bases at J, with 18 bases between. Germline CDR1 reads MNHEY; CDR2 reads SMNVEV (reference sequence). This CDR3 has 15 residues. CDR3 sequence: CASSLGARGRGTQYF. The CDR3 DNA is TGTGCCAGCAGTTTGGGGGCGAGGGGGCGGGGGACCCAGTACTTC.

This clonotype occurred a few times. V is TRBV20-1 and J is TRBJ1-2; no clear D. Trimming stripped 4 bases from V and 1 base from J, with 10 bases between. Germline assignment: CDR1 DFQATT and CDR2 SNEGSKA (reference sequence). The CDR3 extends over 13 amino acids. The CDR3 DNA is TGCAGTGCTAAGCCCGGGAATAACTATGGCTACACCTTC. It codes for CSAKPGNNYGYTF.

About this clonotype itself: This may be a read error: a much more frequent sequence differs by one nucleotide. The CDR3 DNA follows: TGTGCCACGCGAGAGGACCTGGTTAACTATGGCTACACCTTC. Residues: CATREDLVNYGYTF. The J gene is TRBJ1-2, the V gene TRBV19; D gene uncertain. Trimming shortened V by 10 bases and J by 1 base, and 16 bases separated the two germline ends. Germline V gives CDR1 LNHDA, CDR2 SQIVND (reference sequence). The CDR3 runs 14 residues.

The DNA for the CDR3 is TGTGCCATCAGTGCCCTAGGAGGGTCGGGTGGCTACACCTTC. It yields the protein CAISALGGSGGYTF. The rearrangement links TRBV10-3 to TRBJ1-2; D unresolved. Germline V CDR1 and CDR2: ENHRY, SYGVKD. This CDR3 comprises 14 residues. The V end lost 4 bases, the J end lost 7 bases, and 16 bases lay between the germline ends.

The rearrangement joins TRBV29-1 to TRBJ2-7, with TRBD1 matching 9 bases. J was trimmed by 7 bases and V by 5 bases; bases with no gene match: 15. The CDR3 extends over 15 amino acids. Germline CDR1 and CDR2: SQVTM and ANQGSEA. CDR3 amino acids: CSVMDQQGAGGEQYF. The DNA for the CDR3 is TGCAGCGTTATGGACCAACAGGGGGCTGGGGGTGAGCAGTACTTC.

This clonotype was picked up many times. The chain couples TRBV12-3 or TRBV12-4 to TRBJ2-5; D possibly corresponds to TRBD1 (5 bases). This CDR3 contains 15 residues. Trimming left V 1 base short and J 5 bases short, with 14 bases between. CDR3 nucleotide sequence: TGTGCCAGCAGTTTAGGACAGAGTACCCGGGAGACCCAGTACTTC. This gives the protein CASSLGQSTRETQYF.